This TCR beta chain was documented in a study of long-term antiretroviral therapy in people with HIV. Study-wide results and limits: HIV repertoires spanned narrower CDR3 length ranges than controls. At every time point, clones expanded before ART dominated the repertoire. Dating from about 2004 to 2017, the blood was possibly obtained under older ART regimens.

Each donor had at least one pre-ART and at least two post-ART PBMC samples. Germline V CDR1 and CDR2: SNHLY, FYNNEI. There are 13 residues in the CDR3. immunoSEQ v3.0 was run at survey level. Profiled with immunoSEQ multiplex PCR; TCRdb holds only in-frame clones, not every one. Of about 32,000 clones detected, approximately 85% appear once; the ten largest clones hold roughly 10%. On this clone: Its antigen is not identified. At one end the junction does not follow the germline gene, possibly because of a read error.

The sample here was unsorted PBMCs, taken 2.2 years after starting antiretroviral therapy. This rearrangement joins TRBV2 to TRBJ2-7; 9 bases map to TRBD1. The sequence was obtained from a young man with HIV. The CDR3 protein is CASSEGGTGNTHF. DNA of the CDR3: TGTGCCAGCAGTGAGGGGGGGACAGGGAACACGCACTTC.